Here is one TCR beta chain with its context. Its specificity is not known. These data are taken from a study of T cell repertoires in cytomegalovirus infection. Study as a whole: Alongside well-studied HLA-B-restricted CMV epitopes, recently identified HLA-C-restricted CMV epitopes were also used.

The V gene end was trimmed by 4 bases and the J gene end by 3 bases; junction bases not matched to a gene: 4. Germline V CDR1 and CDR2: MNHEY, SMNVEV (reference sequence). The CDR3 has 15 amino acids. TCRdb itself ran the reads through MiXCR, one entry per CDR3 protein. The sample shows 600,000 to 700,000 distinct CDR3 sequences, around 30% of them seen only once. This specimen was cultured PBMCs, taken from culture after CMV antigen stimulation. The chain links TRBV27 to TRBJ2-1; 9 bases map to TRBD2. The receptor was isolated from a human donor in good health (CMV status not recorded). Some clones in this sample may be carry-over from other donors' samples. The CDR3 DNA sequence: TGTGCCAGCAGTTCCTCGACTAGCGGCTACAATGAGCAGTTCTTC. Residues: CASSSSTSGYNEQFF.